These 26 T cell receptor beta chains came from one sample sequenced in a study of blood T cell repertoires in COVID-19. Repertoires were generated with immunoSEQ multiplex PCR, while TCRdb's copy carries only in-frame clones and drops some. The data show 300,000 to 350,000 clones, approximately 83% seen once. Sequences were obtained from PBMCs or T cells enriched from blood (not recorded which). These receptors were taken from a man younger than 40 who had recovered from COVID-19.

This chain joins TRBV10-3 and TRBJ1-6; D is uncertain. The CDR3 spans 13 residues. Germline CDR1 reads ENHRY; CDR2 reads SYGVKD. The V gene lost 7 bases and the J gene lost 8 bases, with 12 bases spanning the gap. The CDR3 sequence: CAIMRQPDSPLHF. The CDR3 coding sequence is TGTGCCATCATGCGGCAGCCCGATTCACCCCTCCACTTT.

This clone was picked up a small number of times. The CDR3: CASSPTPRSKQYF. The DNA for the CDR3 is TGTGCCAGCAGCCCAACGCCCCGTAGCAAGCAGTACTTC. The chain is built from TRBV14 and TRBJ2-7; D uncertain. Germline V lookup: CDR1 SGHDN, CDR2 FVKESK. The CDR3 runs 13 residues. The ends were cut back, 4 bases at V and 8 bases at J, with 15 bases in the middle.

The table lists this clone with a count of one. The chain uses TRBV5-1 and TRBJ2-1; D is uncertain. There are 15 residues in the CDR3. The V and J ends lost 4 bases and 1 base respectively, with 12 bases between them. Germline values: CDR1 SGHRS, CDR2 YFSETQ. The CDR3 region has the DNA TGCGCCAGCAGCCCTCTACGATCATCCTACAATGAGCAGTTCTTC. It translates to CASSPLRSSYNEQFF.

The chain links TRBV6-5 to TRBJ2-5; possibly TRBD2 for D (6 bases). The germline V gene has CDR1 MNHEY and CDR2 SVGAGI. V shed 6 bases and J shed 4 bases, with 18 bases lying between them. CDR3 size: 15 residues. CDR3 DNA sequence: TGTGCCAGCAGCTCCTCGCCTACTAGCACAGAGACCCAGTACTTC. Encoded protein: CASSSSPTSTETQYF.

This chain connects TRBV4-3 to TRBJ2-7; TRBD1 might be the D (6 bases). The germline V gene encodes CDR1 LGHNA and CDR2 YSLEER. There are 15 residues in the CDR3. Trimming took 1 base from V and 2 from J, leaving 12 bases between them. As DNA, the CDR3 is TGCGCCAGCAGCCAAGTAGTGGACAGCCCCTACGAGCAGTACTTC. Amino acid sequence: CASSQVVDSPYEQYF.

J is TRBJ1-2 and V is TRBV7-9; possible D gene TRBD1, 5 bases. Germline V gene lookup returns CDR1 SEHNR and CDR2 FQNEAQ (reference sequence). V lost 3 bases and J 9 bases, leaving 11 bases between the germline ends. CDR3 length equals 12 residues. The CDR3 nucleotides are TGTGCCAGCAGCTTTAATGGGGGGAGCTACACCTTC. It specifies CASSFNGGSYTF.

This chain connects TRBV2 to TRBJ2-2; weak D call: TRBD2 (6 bases). V lost 5 bases and J lost 2, with 9 bases in between. Germline-derived CDR1 and CDR2 are SNHLY and FYNNEI. The CDR3 has 14 amino acids. The CDR3 sequence is CASSISGNTGELFF. CDR3 bases: TGTGCCAGCAGTATTAGCGGTAACACCGGGGAGCTGTTTTTT.

The V and J genes are TRBV11-3 and TRBJ2-3, with 8 bases fitting TRBD1. Germline lookup yields CDR1 SGHNT and CDR2 YENEEA. J lost 4 bases, V lost 4 bases, and 1 base had no gene match. The CDR3 runs 13 residues. The CDR3 bases are TGTGCCAGCAGCTCGGACAGGGCAGATACGCAGTATTTT. This gives the protein CASSSDRADTQYF. Combining the CDR3 with reference TRBV11-3 and TRBJ2-3 gives the whole variable domain EAGVVQSPRYKIIEKKQPVAFWCNPISGHNTLYWYLQNLGQGPELLIRYENEEAVDDSQLPKDRFSAERLKGVDSTLKIQPAELGDSAVYLCASSSDRADTQYFGPGTRLTVL.

The chain joins TRBV5-4 to TRBJ2-5; D is unresolved. The V gene's germline CDR1 is SGHNT and CDR2 YYREEE (reference sequence). Trimming took 1 base from V and 0 from J, leaving 7 bases between them. This CDR3 region has 14 residues. The CDR3 DNA follows: TGTGCCAGCAGCTTGATTGGAGACCAAGAGACCCAGTACTTC. It yields the protein CASSLIGDQETQYF.

This sequence joins TRBV6-4 and TRBJ1-1; no clear D gene. From germline, CDR1 is MRHNA and CDR2 SNTAGT. V was shortened by 3 bases and J by 1 base, with 6 bases between the two germline ends. The CDR3 has 13 residues. The CDR3 protein is CASSERENTEAFF. CDR3 nucleotides: TGTGCCAGCAGTGAAAGAGAGAACACTGAAGCTTTCTTT.

V and J are TRBV5-1 and TRBJ1-1, with D possibly being TRBD1 (6 bases). The V end was cut by 3 bases, the J end by 5 bases, with 14 bases between. Per germline, CDR1 SGHRS and CDR2 YFSETQ. This CDR3 is built from 14 residues. In DNA form, the CDR3 reads TGCGCCAGCAGCTGGTCCACAGGGTCTACTGAAGCTTTCTTT. This gives the protein CASSWSTGSTEAFF.

This clone was counted a few times. The chain uses TRBV19 and TRBJ1-2; D not certain. This CDR3 is 15 amino acids long. Per germline, CDR1 LNHDA and CDR2 SQIVND (reference sequence). V lost 2 bases and J lost 0, with 10 bases in between. CDR3 bases: TGTGCCAGTAGTATACAGGTCGGGACTAACTATGGCTACACCTTC. This codes for CASSIQVGTNYGYTF.

The chain combines TRBV5-1 with TRBJ2-2; the D gene is possibly TRBD1 (7 bases). Trimming removed 0 bases from V and 4 bases from J, with 10 bases in between. Germline CDR1 reads SGHRS; CDR2 reads YFSETQ. CDR3 length equals 15 residues. The CDR3 nucleotides read TGCGCCAGCAGCTTGGACAGGGGAGGCACCGGGGAGCTGTTTTTT. Amino acid sequence: CASSLDRGGTGELFF.

The chain couples TRBV21-1 to TRBJ1-6; TRBD1, as called in the table, went unchecked against the DNA. TRBV21-1 is a pseudogene. The CDR3 runs to 16 residues. The CDR3: CASSTRGNNLRSPLHF. CDR3 DNA: TGTGCCAGCAGCACAAGGGGAAACAATCTCAGGTCACCCCTCCACTTT.

This clone was observed a handful of times. The V gene is TRBV4-1, the J gene TRBJ1-5; a weak D match, TRBD1 (5 bases). Per the germline V gene, CDR1 is MGHRA and CDR2 is YSYEKL. The germline V and J ends were trimmed by 0 bases and 11 bases, with 14 bases remaining between them. CDR3 length: 14 amino acids. This CDR3 reads CASSQEEGRLSQHF. The CDR3, as DNA: TGCGCCAGCAGCCAAGAGGAGGGACGGTTATCCCAGCATTTT.

The chain links TRBV7-2 to TRBJ2-1; 10 positions match TRBD2. This CDR3 is 15 amino acids long. Unmatched junction bases numbered 5, after V lost 3 bases and J lost 6 bases. From germline, CDR1 is SGHTA and CDR2 FQGNSA. CDR3 loop: CASSFASGGPNEQFF. The CDR3 nucleotides read TGTGCCAGCAGCTTCGCTAGCGGGGGTCCCAATGAGCAGTTCTTC.

This rearrangement joins TRBV24-1 to TRBJ2-1; possibly TRBD1 for D (6 bases). The CDR3 spans 16 residues. Germline V CDR1 and CDR2: KGHDR, SFDVKD. V was cut by 5 bases and J by 5 bases, with 18 bases left in between. DNA of the CDR3: TGTGCCACCAGTGCTAATCTAGAGGGGGTAGACAATGAGCAGTTCTTC. Amino acid sequence: CATSANLEGVDNEQFF.

The V gene is TRBV29-1, the J gene TRBJ2-5; 11 bases fit TRBD1. Losses at the gene ends were 6 bases for V and 4 bases for J; bases not matched to a gene: 7. This CDR3 spans 14 amino acids. Germline V gene sequence: CDR1 SQVTM, CDR2 ANQGSEA. The CDR3 spells CSVGQGAGRETQYF. As DNA, the CDR3 is TGCAGCGTCGGACAGGGGGCCGGTCGAGAGACCCAGTACTTC. The whole variable domain, remainder taken from reference TRBV29-1 and TRBJ2-5, is SAVISQKPSRDICQRGTSLTIQCQVDSQVTMMFWYRQQPGQSLTLIATANQGSEATYESGFVIDKFPISRPNLTFSTLTVSNMSPEDSSIYLCSVGQGAGRETQYFGPGTRLLVL.

This chain uses TRBV12-3 or TRBV12-4 with TRBJ2-1, with 8 bases lining up with TRBD2. V lost 8 bases, J lost 6 bases, and 3 bases stayed unmatched. The CDR3 spans 12 residues. CDR3 DNA sequence: TGTGCCAGCGCGGGGGGCCTCAATGAGCAGTTCTTC. This encodes CASAGGLNEQFF.

This clone has only a few counts. The J gene is TRBJ2-1, the V gene TRBV25-1, with 10 bases lining up with TRBD2. The length of the CDR3 is 15 residues. The V gene end was trimmed by 2 bases and the J gene end by 7 bases; junction bases not matched to a gene: 5. Germline V lookup: CDR1 MGHDK, CDR2 SYGVNS. The CDR3 DNA is TGTGCCAGCAGTGAAGGACTAGCGGAGACGAATGAGCAGTTCTTC. Translation gives CASSEGLAETNEQFF.

The CDR3 loop is CASSLTGSGNQPQHF. DNA of the CDR3: TGTGCCAGCAGCCTTACGGGTTCCGGCAATCAGCCCCAGCATTTT. This chain connects TRBV7-2 to TRBJ1-5; D is undetermined. The germline V and J ends were trimmed by 5 bases and 2 bases, with 13 bases remaining between them. The V gene's germline CDR1 is SGHTA and CDR2 FQGNSA. The CDR3 contains 15 residues.

The rearrangement joins TRBV5-6 to TRBJ2-7; 12 bases line up with TRBD2. This CDR3 is built from 15 residues. With V trimmed by 4 bases and J by 2 bases, 4 bases remained unmatched. Germline lookup yields CDR1 SGHDT and CDR2 YYEEEE. The CDR3 DNA reads TGTGCCAGCAGCCAACTAGCGGGGGGCCCCTACGAGCAGTACTTC. This codes for CASSQLAGGPYEQYF.

This clone was counted a few times. V is TRBV21-1 and J is TRBJ1-3. TRBV21-1 is an annotated pseudogene. This CDR3 contains 20 residues. CDR3 region: CASSKGVGFVAGDSGNTIYF. CDR3 nucleotide sequence: TGTGCCAGCAGCAAAGGGGTCGGATTCGTCGCGGGAGACTCTGGAAACACCATATATTTT.

The table lists this clone with a few counts. The CDR3 bases are TGTGCCAGCAGTGAATGGACAGGTCCCCTTCGGACGCAGTATTTT. Translating gives CASSEWTGPLRTQYF. The rearrangement links TRBV6-1 to TRBJ2-3; 7 bases align to TRBD1. The germline V gene has CDR1 MNHNS and CDR2 SASEGT. This CDR3 has 15 amino acids. V lost 2 bases and J lost 9; bases outside the gene matches: 11.

The V gene is TRBV5-1, the J gene TRBJ2-3; 12 bases match TRBD2. The germline CDR1 and CDR2 sequences are SGHRS and YFSETQ. The V and J ends lost 3 bases and 5 bases, in that order; junction bases with no gene match: 13. This CDR3 is built from 18 residues. The CDR3: CASSSKNTLAGGVDTQYF. CDR3 sequence (DNA): TGCGCCAGCAGCTCCAAAAATACACTAGCGGGGGGTGTAGATACGCAGTATTTT.

The chain links TRBV18 to TRBJ2-3; tentatively, D is TRBD1 (5 bases). From germline, CDR1 is KGHSH and CDR2 LQKENI. The V and J ends lost 2 bases and 4 bases respectively, with 13 bases between them. CDR3 length equals 15 residues. The CDR3, as DNA: TGTGCCAGCTCACCAAGGGCAGGGCTATCAGATACGCAGTATTTT. It yields the protein CASSPRAGLSDTQYF.